The entry that follows covers one T cell receptor beta chain sequence. This sample is part of a study of blood T cell repertoires in COVID-19. Study summary: Collection of acute and convalescent COVID-19 samples took place in the United States, Italy and Spain. PBMCs, B-cell-depleted T cells, or T cells provided the cDNA or gDNA that made up the material.

Germline CDR1 is LNHDA and CDR2 is SQIVND (reference sequence). There are 14 residues in the CDR3. The junction had 8 bases not matched to a gene; V was cut back by 5 bases and J by 7 bases. In the original analysis: Reference gene primer amplification yielded estimated nucleated cell counts. Repertoires were generated with immunoSEQ multiplex PCR, while TCRdb's copy carries only in-frame clones and drops some. The V and J calls and clone size were taken over from that table, and D and trimming were inferred from the DNA. The sample consists of 70,000 to 95,000 clones, just under 85% of them appearing once.

V usage is TRBV19 and J usage is TRBJ1-1; 9 nucleotides line up with TRBD1. The source material was peripheral blood. This receptor was identified in a man older than 75 with active or convalescent COVID-19. The CDR3 spells CASSLRTGDHEAFF. CDR3 coding DNA: TGTGCCAGTAGTTTAAGGACAGGGGATCATGAAGCTTTCTTT.